The source of this T cell receptor (beta chain) is a study of control samples from healthy donors and cancer patients. Deletions cut 0 bases from V and 0 bases from J, with 12 bases between. Germline CDR1 reads LGHNA; CDR2 reads YNFKEQ. This CDR3 is built from 17 residues. TCRdb keeps only in-frame clones here, not all; method: immunoSEQ multiplex PCR. The sample consists of about 96,000 clones, over 90% of them appearing once. Specimen: blood. This clonotype was obtained from a man in his late teens or twenties in good health. V is TRBV4-2 and J is TRBJ2-1; D gene unclear. CDR3 residues: CASSQDHTSSSYNEQFF. In nucleotides, the CDR3 is TGTGCCAGCAGCCAAGATCACACATCGAGCTCCTACAATGAGCAGTTCTTC.